This T cell receptor (beta chain) was sequenced in a study of cytomegalovirus exposure and HLA in healthy donors. Study-wide points: CMV antigen specificity was confirmed in vitro for three CMV-associated chains. It was 150 to 200 TCR beta chains that were listed as cytomegalovirus-associated. Within the approximately 120 validation repertoires, first-cohort TCR clusters tended to co-occur, according to a later analysis. TCR sequences were mostly rare, though some public TCRs occurred in many donors.

Comments on this clone: What it binds is not known.

Produced via immunoSEQ multiplex PCR; TCRdb's table is partial and in-frame only. The sample lists around 150,000 clones; roughly 79% were seen once. V dropped 7 bases and J dropped 2; count of bases not matched to a gene: 4. The CDR3 totals 13 residues. Germline V gene data show CDR1 as LNHDA and CDR2 as SQIVND (reference sequence). The source is a man in his thirties or forties in good health and CMV-seropositive. Sequencing was done on a sample of PBMCs. This sequence joins TRBV19 and TRBJ1-2; 7 bases fit TRBD1. CDR3 DNA sequence: TGTGCCAGTACCCCGGACAGGAACTATGGCTACACCTTC. This sequence encodes CASTPDRNYGYTF. Looking up the rest from reference TRBV19 and TRBJ1-2 gives the full variable domain: DGGITQSPKYLFRKEGQNVTLSCEQNLNHDAMYWYRQDPGQGLRLIYYSQIVNDFQKGDIAEGYSVSREKKESFPLTVTSAQKNPTAFYLCASTPDRNYGYTFGSGTRLTVV.